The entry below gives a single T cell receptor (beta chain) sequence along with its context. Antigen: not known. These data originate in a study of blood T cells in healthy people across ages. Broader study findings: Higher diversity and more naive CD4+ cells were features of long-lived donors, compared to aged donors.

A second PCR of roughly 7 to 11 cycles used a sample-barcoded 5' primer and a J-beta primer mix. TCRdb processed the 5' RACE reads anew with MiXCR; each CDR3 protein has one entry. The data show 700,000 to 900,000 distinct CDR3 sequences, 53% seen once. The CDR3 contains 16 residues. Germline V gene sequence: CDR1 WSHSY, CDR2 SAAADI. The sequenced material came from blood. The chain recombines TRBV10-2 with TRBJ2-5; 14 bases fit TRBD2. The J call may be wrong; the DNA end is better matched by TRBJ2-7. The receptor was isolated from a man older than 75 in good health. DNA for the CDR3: TGCGCCAGCAGTGAGGGGACTAGCGGGAGAGGTTACGAGCAGTACTTC. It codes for CASSEGTSGRGYEQYF.